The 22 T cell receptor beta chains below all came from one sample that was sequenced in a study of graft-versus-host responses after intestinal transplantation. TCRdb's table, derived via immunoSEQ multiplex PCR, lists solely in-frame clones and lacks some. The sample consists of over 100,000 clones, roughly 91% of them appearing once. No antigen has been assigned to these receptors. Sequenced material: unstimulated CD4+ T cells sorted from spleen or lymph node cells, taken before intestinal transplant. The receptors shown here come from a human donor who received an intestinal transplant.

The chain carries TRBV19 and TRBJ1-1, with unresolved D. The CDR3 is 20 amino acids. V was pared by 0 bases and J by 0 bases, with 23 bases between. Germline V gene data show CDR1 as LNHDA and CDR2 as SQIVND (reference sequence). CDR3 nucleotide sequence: TGTGCCAGTAGTATAGATCAGCGAATTGGGTCAGGTAACATGAACACTGAAGCTTTCTTT. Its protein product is CASSIDQRIGSGNMNTEAFF.

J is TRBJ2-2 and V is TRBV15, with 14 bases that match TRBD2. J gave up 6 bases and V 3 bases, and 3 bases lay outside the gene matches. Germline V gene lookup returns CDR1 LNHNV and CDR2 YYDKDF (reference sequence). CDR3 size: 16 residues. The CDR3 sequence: CATSRRGLAGAGELFF. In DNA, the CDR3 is TGTGCCACCAGCAGGCGGGGACTAGCGGGAGCCGGGGAGCTGTTTTTT.

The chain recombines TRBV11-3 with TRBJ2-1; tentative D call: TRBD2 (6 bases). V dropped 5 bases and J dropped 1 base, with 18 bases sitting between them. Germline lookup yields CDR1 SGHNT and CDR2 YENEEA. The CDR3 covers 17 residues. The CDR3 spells CASSLGGGRLSYNEQFF. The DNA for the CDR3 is TGTGCCAGCAGCCTGGGTGGTGGGAGGTTGTCCTACAATGAGCAGTTCTTC. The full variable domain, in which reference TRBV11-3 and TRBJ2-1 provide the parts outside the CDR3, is EAGVVQSPRYKIIEKKQPVAFWCNPISGHNTLYWYLQNLGQGPELLIRYENEEAVDDSQLPKDRFSAERLKGVDSTLKIQPAELGDSAVYLCASSLGGGRLSYNEQFFGPGTRLTVL.

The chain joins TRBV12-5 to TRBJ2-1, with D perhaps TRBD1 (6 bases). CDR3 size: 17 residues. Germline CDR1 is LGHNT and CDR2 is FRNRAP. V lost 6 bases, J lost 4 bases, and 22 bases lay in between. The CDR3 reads CASGPRMVGQMYNEQFF. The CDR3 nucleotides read TGTGCTAGTGGACCTAGGATGGTCGGACAGATGTACAATGAGCAGTTCTTC.

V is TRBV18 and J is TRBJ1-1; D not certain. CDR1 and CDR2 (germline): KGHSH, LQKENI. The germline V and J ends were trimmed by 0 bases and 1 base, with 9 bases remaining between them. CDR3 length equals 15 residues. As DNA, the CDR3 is TGTGCCAGCTCACCACCGTCGAACAGGAACACTGAAGCTTTCTTT. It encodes CASSPPSNRNTEAFF.

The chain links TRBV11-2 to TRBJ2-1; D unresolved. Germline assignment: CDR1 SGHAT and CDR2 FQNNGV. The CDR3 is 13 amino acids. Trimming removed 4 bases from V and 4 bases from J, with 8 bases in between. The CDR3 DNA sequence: TGTGCCAGCAGCTCAGAGGTTTACAATGAGCAGTTCTTC. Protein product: CASSSEVYNEQFF.

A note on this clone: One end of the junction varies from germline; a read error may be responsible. As DNA, the CDR3 is TGTGCTAGCAGCCCCCGTTTAACATGGCGAGCGGGGGGGAATGAGCAGTTCTTC. It is translated as CASSPRLTWRAGGNEQFF. The chain is built from TRBV7-7 and TRBJ2-1; the match to TRBD2 covers 10 bases. The CDR3 length is 18 residues. The germline CDR1 and CDR2 sequences are SSHAT and FNYEAQ (reference sequence).

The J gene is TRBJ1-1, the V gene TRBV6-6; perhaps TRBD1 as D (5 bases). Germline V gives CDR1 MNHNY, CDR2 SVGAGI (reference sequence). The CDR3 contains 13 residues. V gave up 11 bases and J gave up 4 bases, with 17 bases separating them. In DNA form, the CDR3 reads TGTGCCGGGCGTGATGGGGCGCGCACTGAAGCTTTCTTT. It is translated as CAGRDGARTEAFF.

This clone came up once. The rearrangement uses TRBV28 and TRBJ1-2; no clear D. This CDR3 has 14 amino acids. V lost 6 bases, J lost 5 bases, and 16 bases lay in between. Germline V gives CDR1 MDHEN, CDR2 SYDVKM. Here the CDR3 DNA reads TGTGCCAGCAGAACTAACGGCGTGGGGTATGGCTACACCTTC. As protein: CASRTNGVGYGYTF.

The CDR3 nucleotides read TGTGCCAGCAGCGTAGGAGGGAGTGATCCTTCCTACGAGCAGTACTTC. Encoded protein: CASSVGGSDPSYEQYF. This chain links TRBV9 with TRBJ2-5; a possible D gene is TRBD2 (5 bases). TRBJ2-7 explains the end of the DNA better; the J call may be wrong. The CDR3 loop spans 16 amino acids. Germline CDR1 and CDR2: SGDLS and YYNGEE.

In DNA, the CDR3 is TGTGCCAGCAGCCAAGCCACAGGGGCCTTCAACTATGGCTACACCTTC. This sequence encodes CASSQATGAFNYGYTF. This chain links TRBV4-2 with TRBJ1-2; 7 nucleotides line up with TRBD1. Germline V gene data show CDR1 as LGHNA and CDR2 as YNFKEQ. The CDR3 is 16 amino acids. V gave up 1 base and J gave up 2 bases; unmatched junction bases: 7.

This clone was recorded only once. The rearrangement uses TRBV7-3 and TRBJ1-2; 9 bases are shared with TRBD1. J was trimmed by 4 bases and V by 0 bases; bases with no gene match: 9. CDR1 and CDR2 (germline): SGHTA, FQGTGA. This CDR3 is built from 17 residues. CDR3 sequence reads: CASSLTGGQGTTYGYTF. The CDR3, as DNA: TGTGCCAGCAGCTTAACAGGGGGACAGGGTACGACCTATGGCTACACCTTC.

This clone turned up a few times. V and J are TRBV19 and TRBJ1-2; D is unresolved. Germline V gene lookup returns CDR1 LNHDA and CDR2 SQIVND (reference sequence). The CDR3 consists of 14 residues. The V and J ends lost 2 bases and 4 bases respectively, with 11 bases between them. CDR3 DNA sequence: TGTGCCAGTAGTATATCTACACCCCCCTATGGCTACACCTTC. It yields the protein CASSISTPPYGYTF.

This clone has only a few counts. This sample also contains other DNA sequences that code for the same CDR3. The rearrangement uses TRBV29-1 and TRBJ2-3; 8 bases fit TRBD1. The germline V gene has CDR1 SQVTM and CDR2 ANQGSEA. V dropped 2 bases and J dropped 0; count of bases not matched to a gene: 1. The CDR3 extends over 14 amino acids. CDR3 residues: CSVEQGASTDTQYF. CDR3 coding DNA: TGCAGCGTTGAACAGGGGGCTAGCACAGATACGCAGTATTTT.

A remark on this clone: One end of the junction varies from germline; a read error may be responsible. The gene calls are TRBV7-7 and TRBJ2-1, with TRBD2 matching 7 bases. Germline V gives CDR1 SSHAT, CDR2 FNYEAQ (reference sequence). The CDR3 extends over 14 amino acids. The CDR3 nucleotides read TGTGCTAGCAGCTTGGGGGGAGGGCCCGGTGAGCAGTTCTTC. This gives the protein CASSLGGGPGEQFF.

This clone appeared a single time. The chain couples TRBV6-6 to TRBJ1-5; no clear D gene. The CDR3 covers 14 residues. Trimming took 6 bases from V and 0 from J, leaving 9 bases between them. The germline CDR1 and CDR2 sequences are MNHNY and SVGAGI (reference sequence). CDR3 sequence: CASSKKYSNQPQHF. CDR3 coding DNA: TGTGCCAGCAGCAAAAAGTATAGCAATCAGCCCCAGCATTTT.

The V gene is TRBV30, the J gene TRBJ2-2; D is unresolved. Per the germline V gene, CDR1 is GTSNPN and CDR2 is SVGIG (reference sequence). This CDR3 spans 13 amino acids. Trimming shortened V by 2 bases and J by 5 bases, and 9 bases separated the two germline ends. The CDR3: CAWSPAETGELFF. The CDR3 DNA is TGTGCCTGGAGTCCGGCGGAAACCGGGGAGCTGTTTTTT. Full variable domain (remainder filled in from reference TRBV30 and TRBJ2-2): SQTIHQWPATLVQPVGSPLSLECTVEGTSNPNLYWYRQAAGRGLQLLFYSVGIGQISSEVPQNLSASRPQDRQFILSSKKLLLSDSGFYLCAWSPAETGELFFGEGSRLTVL.

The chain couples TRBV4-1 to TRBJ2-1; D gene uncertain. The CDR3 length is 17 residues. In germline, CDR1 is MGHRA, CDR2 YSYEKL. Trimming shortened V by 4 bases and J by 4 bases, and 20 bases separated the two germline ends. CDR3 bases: TGCGCCAGCAGCCCCTCTTTAAGAGGATATAATTACAATGAGCAGTTCTTC. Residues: CASSPSLRGYNYNEQFF.

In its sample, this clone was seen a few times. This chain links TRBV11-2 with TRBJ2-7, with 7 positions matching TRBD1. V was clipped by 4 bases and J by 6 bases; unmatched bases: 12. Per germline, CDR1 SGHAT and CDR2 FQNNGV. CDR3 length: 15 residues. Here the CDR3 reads CASSSSGQALSEQYF. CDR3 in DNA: TGTGCCAGCAGCTCCTCCGGACAGGCCCTTAGCGAGCAGTACTTC.

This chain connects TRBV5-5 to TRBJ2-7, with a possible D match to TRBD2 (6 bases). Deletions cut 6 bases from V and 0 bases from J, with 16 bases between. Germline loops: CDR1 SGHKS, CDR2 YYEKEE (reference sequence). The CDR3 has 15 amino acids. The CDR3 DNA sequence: TGTGCCAGCAACTGGGCGGGGAGACCCTCCTACGAGCAGTACTTC. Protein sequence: CASNWAGRPSYEQYF.

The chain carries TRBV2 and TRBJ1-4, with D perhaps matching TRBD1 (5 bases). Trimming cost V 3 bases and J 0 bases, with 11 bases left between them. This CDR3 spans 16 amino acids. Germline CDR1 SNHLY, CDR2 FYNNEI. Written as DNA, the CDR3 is TGTGCCAGCAGTGACGGGGGGACTTCAACTAATGAAAAACTGTTTTTT. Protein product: CASSDGGTSTNEKLFF.

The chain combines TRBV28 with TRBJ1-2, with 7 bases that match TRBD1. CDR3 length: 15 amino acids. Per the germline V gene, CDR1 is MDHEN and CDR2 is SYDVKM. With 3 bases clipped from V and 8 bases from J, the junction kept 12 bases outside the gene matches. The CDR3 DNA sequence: TGTGCCAGCAGTTTTTCCTCGGGACAGTCCGGGGGCTACACCTTC. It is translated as CASSFSSGQSGGYTF.